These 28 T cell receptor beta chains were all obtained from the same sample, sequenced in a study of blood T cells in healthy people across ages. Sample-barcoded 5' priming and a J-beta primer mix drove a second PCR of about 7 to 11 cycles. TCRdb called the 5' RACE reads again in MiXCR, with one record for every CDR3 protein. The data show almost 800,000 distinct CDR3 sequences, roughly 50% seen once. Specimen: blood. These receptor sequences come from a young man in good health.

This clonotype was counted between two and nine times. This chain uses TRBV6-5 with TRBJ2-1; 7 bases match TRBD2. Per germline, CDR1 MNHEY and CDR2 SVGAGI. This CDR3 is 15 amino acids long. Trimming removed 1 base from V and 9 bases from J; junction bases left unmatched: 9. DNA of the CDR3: TGTGCCAGCAGTTACTTGGAGACTAGCTTCGCTGAGCAGTTCTTC. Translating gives CASSYLETSFAEQFF.

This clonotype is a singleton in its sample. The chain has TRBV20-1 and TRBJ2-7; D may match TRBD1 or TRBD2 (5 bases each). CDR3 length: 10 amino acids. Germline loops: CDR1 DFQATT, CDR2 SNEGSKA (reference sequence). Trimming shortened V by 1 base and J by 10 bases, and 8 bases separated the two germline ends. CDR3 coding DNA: TGCAGTGCTAGAGGGGACCTTCAGTACTTC. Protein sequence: CSARGDLQYF.

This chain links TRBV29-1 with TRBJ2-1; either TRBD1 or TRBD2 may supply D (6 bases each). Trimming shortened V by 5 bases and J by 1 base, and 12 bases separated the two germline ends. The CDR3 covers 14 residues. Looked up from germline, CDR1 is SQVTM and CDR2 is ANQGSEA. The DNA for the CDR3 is TGCAGCGTTCCGGGGGCGGGGTCCTACAATGAGCAGTTCTTC. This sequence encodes CSVPGAGSYNEQFF.

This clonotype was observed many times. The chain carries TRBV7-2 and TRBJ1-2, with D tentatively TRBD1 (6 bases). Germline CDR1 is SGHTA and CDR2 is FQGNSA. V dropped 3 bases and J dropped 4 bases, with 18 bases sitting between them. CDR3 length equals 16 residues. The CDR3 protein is CASSFKGGGPIYGYTF. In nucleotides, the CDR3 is TGTGCCAGCAGCTTCAAGGGTGGGGGGCCCATCTATGGCTACACCTTC.

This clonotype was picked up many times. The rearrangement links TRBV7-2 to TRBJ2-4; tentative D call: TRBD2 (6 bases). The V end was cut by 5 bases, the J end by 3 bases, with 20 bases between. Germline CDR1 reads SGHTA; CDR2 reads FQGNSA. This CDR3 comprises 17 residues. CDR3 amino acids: CASSPKGGGGVKNIQYF. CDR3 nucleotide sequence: TGTGCCAGCAGCCCAAAAGGAGGCGGAGGGGTCAAAAACATTCAGTACTTC.

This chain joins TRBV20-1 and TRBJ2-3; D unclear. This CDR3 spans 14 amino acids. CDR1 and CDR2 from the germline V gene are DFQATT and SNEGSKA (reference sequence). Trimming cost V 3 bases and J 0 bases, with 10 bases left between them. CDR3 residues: CSASLGGSTDTQYF. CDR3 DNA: TGCAGTGCTAGCTTAGGTGGGAGCACAGATACGCAGTATTTT.

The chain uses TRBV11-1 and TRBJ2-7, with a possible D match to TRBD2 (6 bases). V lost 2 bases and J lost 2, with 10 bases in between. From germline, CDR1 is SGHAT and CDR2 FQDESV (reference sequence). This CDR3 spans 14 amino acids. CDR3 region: CASSLTGRAYEQYF. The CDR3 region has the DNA TGTGCCAGCAGCTTAACCGGGAGAGCCTACGAGCAGTACTTC.

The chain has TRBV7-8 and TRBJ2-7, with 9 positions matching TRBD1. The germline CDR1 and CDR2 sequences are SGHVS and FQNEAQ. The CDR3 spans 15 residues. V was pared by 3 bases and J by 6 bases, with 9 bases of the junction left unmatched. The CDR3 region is CASSLGWTGDFEQYF. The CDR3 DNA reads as TGTGCCAGCAGCTTGGGATGGACAGGGGATTTCGAGCAGTACTTC.

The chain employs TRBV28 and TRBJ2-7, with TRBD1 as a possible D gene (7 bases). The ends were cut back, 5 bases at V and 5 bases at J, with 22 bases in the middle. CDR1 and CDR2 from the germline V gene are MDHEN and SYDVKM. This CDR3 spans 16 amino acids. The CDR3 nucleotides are TGTGCCAGCAGTCTGGATCAGGGGGGCCCAAGGAACGAGCAGTACTTC. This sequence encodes CASSLDQGGPRNEQYF.

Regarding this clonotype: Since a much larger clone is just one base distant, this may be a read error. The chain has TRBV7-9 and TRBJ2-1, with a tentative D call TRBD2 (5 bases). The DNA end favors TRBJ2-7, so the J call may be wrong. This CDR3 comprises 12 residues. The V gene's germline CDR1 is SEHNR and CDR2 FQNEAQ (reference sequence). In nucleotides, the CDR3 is TGTGCCAGCAGCTTTGACTACAATGAGCAGTACTTC. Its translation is CASSFDYNEQYF.

CDR3 sequence (DNA): TGCAGTGCCCCGGGGGTGAGGGACCCGTTAGACATTCAGTACTTC. Protein product: CSAPGVRDPLDIQYF. The genes are TRBV20-1 and TRBJ2-4, with TRBD2 as a possible D gene (6 bases). The V gene lost 6 bases and the J gene lost 8 bases, with 23 bases spanning the gap. In germline, CDR1 is DFQATT, CDR2 SNEGSKA (reference sequence). The CDR3 contains 15 residues.

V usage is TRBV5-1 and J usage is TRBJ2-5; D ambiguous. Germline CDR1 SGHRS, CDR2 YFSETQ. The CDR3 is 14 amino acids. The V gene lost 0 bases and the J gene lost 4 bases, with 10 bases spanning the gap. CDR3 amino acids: CASSLDEVRETQYF. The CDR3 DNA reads TGCGCCAGCAGCTTGGACGAGGTGAGAGAGACCCAGTACTTC.

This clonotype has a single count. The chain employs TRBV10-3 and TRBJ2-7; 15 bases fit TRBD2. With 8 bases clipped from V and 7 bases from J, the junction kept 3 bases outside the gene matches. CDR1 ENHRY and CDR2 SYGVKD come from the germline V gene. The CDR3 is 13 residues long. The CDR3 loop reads CAIGTSGRNEQYF. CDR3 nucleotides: TGTGCCATCGGGACTAGCGGGAGGAATGAGCAGTACTTC.

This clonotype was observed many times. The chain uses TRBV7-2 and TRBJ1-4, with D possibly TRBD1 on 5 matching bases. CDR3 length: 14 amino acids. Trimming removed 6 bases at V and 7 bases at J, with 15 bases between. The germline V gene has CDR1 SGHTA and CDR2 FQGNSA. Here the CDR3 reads CASRGGNPTEKLFF. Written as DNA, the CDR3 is TGTGCCAGCAGGGGGGGGAATCCGACTGAAAAACTGTTTTTT. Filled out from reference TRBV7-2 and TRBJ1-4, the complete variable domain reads GAGVSQSPSNKVTEKGKDVELRCDPISGHTALYWYRQSLGQGLEFLIYFQGNSAPDKSGLPSDRFSAERTGGSVSTLTIQRTQQEDSAVYLCASRGGNPTEKLFFGSGTQLSVL.

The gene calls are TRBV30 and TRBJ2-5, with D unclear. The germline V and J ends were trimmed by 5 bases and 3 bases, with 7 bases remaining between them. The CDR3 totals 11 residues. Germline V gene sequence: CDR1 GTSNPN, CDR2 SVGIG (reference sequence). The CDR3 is CAWAEKETQYF. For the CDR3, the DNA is TGTGCCTGGGCGGAGAAAGAGACCCAGTACTTC.

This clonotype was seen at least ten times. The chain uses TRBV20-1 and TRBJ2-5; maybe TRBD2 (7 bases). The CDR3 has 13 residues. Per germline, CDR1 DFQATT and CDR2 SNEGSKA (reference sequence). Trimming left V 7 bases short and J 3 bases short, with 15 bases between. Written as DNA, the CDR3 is TGCAGTGTTTTACAGGGACTAAAAGAGACCCAGTACTTC. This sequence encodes CSVLQGLKETQYF.

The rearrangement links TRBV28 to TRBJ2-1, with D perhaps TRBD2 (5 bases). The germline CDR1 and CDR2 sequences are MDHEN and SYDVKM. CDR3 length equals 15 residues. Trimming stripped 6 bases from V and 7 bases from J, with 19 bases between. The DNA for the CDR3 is TGTGCCAGCAGCTACCCCGGGCCCCCGGGGAATGAGCAGTTCTTC. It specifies CASSYPGPPGNEQFF.

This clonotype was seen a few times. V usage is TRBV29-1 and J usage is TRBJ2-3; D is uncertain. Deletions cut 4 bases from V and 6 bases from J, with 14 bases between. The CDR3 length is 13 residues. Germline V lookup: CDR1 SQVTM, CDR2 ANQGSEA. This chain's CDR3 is CSVAYPLRDTQYF. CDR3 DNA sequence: TGCAGCGTTGCCTATCCATTGAGGGATACGCAGTATTTT.

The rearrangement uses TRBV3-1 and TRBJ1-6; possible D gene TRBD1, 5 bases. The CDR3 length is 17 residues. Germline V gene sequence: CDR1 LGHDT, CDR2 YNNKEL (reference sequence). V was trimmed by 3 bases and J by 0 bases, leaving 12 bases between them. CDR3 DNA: TGTGCCAGCAGCCATATGTGGGGGATCTCCTATAATTCACCCCTCCACTTT. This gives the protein CASSHMWGISYNSPLHF.

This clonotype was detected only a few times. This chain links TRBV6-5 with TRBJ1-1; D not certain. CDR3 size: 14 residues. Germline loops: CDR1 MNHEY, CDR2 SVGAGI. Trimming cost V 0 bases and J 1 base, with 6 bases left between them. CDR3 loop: CASSYSWRNTEAFF. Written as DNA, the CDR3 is TGTGCCAGCAGTTACTCTTGGAGGAACACTGAAGCTTTCTTT.

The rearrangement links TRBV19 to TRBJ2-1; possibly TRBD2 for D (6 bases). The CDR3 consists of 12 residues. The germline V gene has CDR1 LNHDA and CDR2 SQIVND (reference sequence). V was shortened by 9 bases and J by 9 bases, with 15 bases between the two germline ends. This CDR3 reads CASTTQAGEQFF. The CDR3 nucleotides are TGTGCCAGCACGACCCAAGCGGGTGAGCAGTTCTTC.

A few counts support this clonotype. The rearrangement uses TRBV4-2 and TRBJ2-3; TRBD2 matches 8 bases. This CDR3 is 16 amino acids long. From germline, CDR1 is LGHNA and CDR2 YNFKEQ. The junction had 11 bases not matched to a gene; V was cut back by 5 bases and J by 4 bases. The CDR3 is CASSSGLAYPPDTQYF. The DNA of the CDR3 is TGTGCCAGCAGCTCAGGACTAGCCTACCCCCCAGATACGCAGTATTTT.

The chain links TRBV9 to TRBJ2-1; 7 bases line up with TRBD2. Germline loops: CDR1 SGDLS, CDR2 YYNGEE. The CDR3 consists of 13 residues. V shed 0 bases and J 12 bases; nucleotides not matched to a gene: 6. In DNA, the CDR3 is TGTGCCAGCAGCGTAGCGGCGGGGGAGTCGCAGTTCTTC. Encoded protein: CASSVAAGESQFF.

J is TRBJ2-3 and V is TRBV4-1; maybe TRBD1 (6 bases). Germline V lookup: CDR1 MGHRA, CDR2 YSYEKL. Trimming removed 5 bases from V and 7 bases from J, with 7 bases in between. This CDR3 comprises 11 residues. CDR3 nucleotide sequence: TGCGCCAGCAGCAGGGGGAATACGCAGTATTTT. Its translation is CASSRGNTQYF.

Here the CDR3 reads CASSPPGNAGTNGYTF. The CDR3 DNA follows: TGTGCCAGCTCACCACCCGGAAATGCCGGGACTAATGGCTACACCTTC. The rearrangement links TRBV18 to TRBJ1-2, with D possibly being TRBD1 (5 bases). V was trimmed by 0 bases and J by 6 bases, leaving 17 bases between them. CDR3 length equals 16 residues. The germline V gene encodes CDR1 KGHSH and CDR2 LQKENI.

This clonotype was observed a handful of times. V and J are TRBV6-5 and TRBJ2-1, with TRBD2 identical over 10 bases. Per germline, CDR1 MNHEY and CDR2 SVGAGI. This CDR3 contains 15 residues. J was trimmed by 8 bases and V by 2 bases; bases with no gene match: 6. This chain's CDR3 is CASSYGAGGPHEQFF. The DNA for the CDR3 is TGTGCCAGCAGTTACGGAGCGGGGGGGCCCCATGAGCAGTTCTTC.

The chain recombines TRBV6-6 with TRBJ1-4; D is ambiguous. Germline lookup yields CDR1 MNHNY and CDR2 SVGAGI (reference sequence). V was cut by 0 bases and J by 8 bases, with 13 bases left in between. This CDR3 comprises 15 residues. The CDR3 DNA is TGTGCCAGCAGTTACTCGAACGTGCTAGGGGAAAAACTGTTTTTT. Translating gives CASSYSNVLGEKLFF.

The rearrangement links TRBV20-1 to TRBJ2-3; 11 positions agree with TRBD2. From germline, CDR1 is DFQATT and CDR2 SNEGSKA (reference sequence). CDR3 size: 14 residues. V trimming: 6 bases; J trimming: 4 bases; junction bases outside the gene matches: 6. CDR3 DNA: TGCAGTGCGGCTAGCGGGAGGAGGGCAGATACGCAGTATTTT. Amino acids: CSAASGRRADTQYF.